This section outlines one TCR beta chain sequence together with its context. The CDR3 length is 15 residues. With V trimmed by 6 bases and J by 5 bases, 7 bases remained unmatched. Germline V gene lookup returns CDR1 MNHEY and CDR2 SVGAGI. These data belong to a study of blood T cell repertoires in COVID-19. Whole-study context: In each case, the material was cDNA or gDNA derived from T cells, B-cell-depleted T cells, or PBMCs.

Original methodology: From reference gene primer amplification, estimates of nucleated cell counts were derived. Clones were sequenced by immunoSEQ multiplex PCR, and TCRdb holds only the in-frame ones, with some missing. That table furnishes V, J and clone size, whereas the DNA furnished D and trimming. The table lists approximately 250,000 clones, 86% of them singletons. The sequence was collected from a man aged 18 to 29 with active or convalescent COVID-19. This chain joins TRBV6-5 and TRBJ2-2; 9 bases are shared with TRBD2. Sequenced: peripheral blood. The CDR3 reads CASRRTSEGTGELFF. CDR3 sequence (DNA): TGTGCCAGCAGACGGACTAGCGAAGGGACCGGGGAGCTGTTTTTT.